This TCR beta chain was observed in a study of long-term antiretroviral therapy in people with HIV. This clone was seen only a few times. From germline, CDR1 is SGHRS and CDR2 YFSETQ. V dropped 3 bases and J dropped 4; count of bases not matched to a gene: 8. This CDR3 region has 15 residues. Researchers report immunoSEQ v3.0 was run at survey level. Method: immunoSEQ multiplex PCR; TCRdb's copy keeps in-frame clones and lacks some. Among 20,000 to 25,000 clones listed, about 85% were seen once. The sequencing here drew on unsorted PBMCs, taken 1.6 years after starting antiretroviral therapy. V is TRBV5-1 and J is TRBJ1-2; TRBD1 aligns across 8 bases. The receptor's source is a man aged 40-50 years with HIV. The CDR3 coding sequence is TGCGCCAGCAGCTCAGGGACAGGCGTCCCCTATGGCTACACCTTC. It specifies CASSSGTGVPYGYTF. The full variable domain, with the rest looked up from reference TRBV5-1 and TRBJ1-2, is KAGVTQTPRYLIKTRGQQVTLSCSPISGHRSVSWYQQTPGQGLQFLFEYFSETQRNKGNFPGRFSGRQFSNSRSEMNVSTLELGDSALYLCASSSGTGVPYGYTFGSGTRLTVV.